This T cell receptor (beta chain) was captured in a study of persistence of HIV-infected CD4 T cells. Overall study context: Two participants gave one leukapheresis sample; others gave up to about 180 mL blood repeatedly.

This was the immunoSEQ version 4 assay in survey mode. Assay used: immunoSEQ multiplex PCR; TCRdb lists only in-frame clones, some missing. This sample carries 40,000 to 55,000 clones, 90% of them seen once, and the ten largest clones take about 3.5%. The length of the CDR3 is 11 residues. Deletions cut 6 bases from V and 5 bases from J, with 8 bases between. Germline assignment: CDR1 SGHKS and CDR2 YYEKEE (reference sequence). Notes on this clone: What it binds is not known.

This nonspecific control used anti-CD3/anti-CD28 bead stimulation of CD4+ T cells. CD4+ T cells upregulating both CD40 ligand and CD69 were sorted as responding cells. Here the sequenced sample was CD4+ T cells sorted from PBMCs after roughly 18-hour stimulation, taken from a patient who received antiretroviral therapy. The V gene is TRBV5-5, the J gene TRBJ1-2; D not resolved. The TCR was taken from an adult woman with HIV who was CMV-seropositive. CDR3 residues: CASTSGYGYTF. CDR3 DNA: TGTGCCAGCACCTCGGGGTATGGCTACACCTTC.